These 14 T cell receptor beta chains share one sample of origin, sequenced in a study of T cells in Graves' hyperthyroidism and ophthalmopathy. RNA transcripts yielded amplified TCR beta CDR3 regions. Using the HTBI primer set, a first-round RT-PCR was run on the TCR CDR3. A single record per CDR3 protein comes from TCRdb applying MiXCR to the multiplex PCR reads. The table lists about 420,000 distinct CDR3 sequences, about 15% of them singletons. Sequenced material: blood. These receptors were collected from a woman aged 18-30 years with Graves' hyperthyroidism.

This clonotype was recorded at least ten times. The chain uses TRBV7-6 and TRBJ2-2; D perhaps matches TRBD1 (5 bases). The V gene lost 1 base and the J gene lost 7 bases, with 10 bases spanning the gap. The CDR3 is made up of 14 amino acids. Germline V lookup: CDR1 SGHVS, CDR2 FNYEAQ. Here the CDR3 reads CASSLVQGSGELFF. Here the CDR3 DNA reads TGTGCCAGCAGCTTAGTCCAGGGTAGCGGGGAGCTGTTTTTT.

A remark on this clonotype: This may arise from a read error, as a much more abundant clone is one base away. The rearrangement joins TRBV28 to TRBJ2-5; D may be TRBD1 (5 bases). Trimming stripped 4 bases from V and 6 bases from J, with 18 bases between. This CDR3 region has 15 residues. The germline gives CDR1 MDHEN, CDR2 SYDVKM. This chain's CDR3 is CASSWYQGGQKTQYF. The DNA for the CDR3 is TGTGCCAGCAGTTGGTATCAGGGCGGACAAAAGACCCAGTACTTC.

The sample holds many counts of this clonotype. This rearrangement joins TRBV28 to TRBJ2-5; D is unclear. Trimming took 3 bases from V and 5 from J, leaving 10 bases between them. The germline V gene has CDR1 MDHEN and CDR2 SYDVKM. This CDR3 has 13 residues. The DNA of the CDR3 is TGTGCCAGCAGTTTTTCTAGTCGGGAGACCCAGTACTTC. Translation gives CASSFSSRETQYF. The full variable domain, completed using reference TRBV28 and TRBJ2-5, is DVKVTQSSRYLVKRTGEKVFLECVQDMDHENMFWYRQDPGLGLRLIYFSYDVKMKEKGDIPEGYSVSREKKERFSLILESASTNQTSMYLCASSFSSRETQYFGPGTRLLVL.

This chain joins TRBV6-5 and TRBJ2-1, with 10 bases fitting TRBD2. CDR1 MNHEY and CDR2 SVGAGI come from the germline V gene. This CDR3 has 20 amino acids. The V gene end was trimmed by 4 bases and the J gene end by 0 bases; junction bases not matched to a gene: 15. The CDR3 is CASSCDQRLAGRSSYNEQFF. In DNA form, the CDR3 reads TGTGCCAGCAGTTGCGACCAACGACTAGCGGGTAGGAGCTCCTACAATGAGCAGTTCTTC.

In this sample, this clonotype turned up many times. The rearrangement uses TRBV30 and TRBJ2-3; D unresolved. The CDR3 spans 11 residues. V gave up 1 base and J gave up 3 bases, with 2 bases separating them. Germline assignment: CDR1 GTSNPN and CDR2 SVGIG (reference sequence). This CDR3 is CAWSATDTQYF. Here the CDR3 DNA reads TGTGCCTGGAGTGCAACAGATACGCAGTATTTT.

This clonotype was seen at least ten times. This chain joins TRBV11-3 and TRBJ2-2; D not resolved. The CDR3 runs 16 residues. The V end lost 3 bases, the J end lost 4 bases, and 15 bases lay between the germline ends. Germline CDR1 is SGHNT and CDR2 is YENEEA. The DNA of the CDR3 is TGTGCCAGCAGCTTGGGATCTAGGCTGGGCACCGGGGAGCTGTTTTTT. It codes for CASSLGSRLGTGELFF. Supplemented by reference TRBV11-3 and TRBJ2-2, the full variable domain reads EAGVVQSPRYKIIEKKQPVAFWCNPISGHNTLYWYLQNLGQGPELLIRYENEEAVDDSQLPKDRFSAERLKGVDSTLKIQPAELGDSAVYLCASSLGSRLGTGELFFGEGSRLTVL.

About this clonotype: A single base separates this from a much larger clone, so it may be a read error. The chain joins TRBV12-5 to TRBJ2-2, with 9 positions matching TRBD1. Germline V gene data show CDR1 as LGHNT and CDR2 as FRNRAP. There are 15 residues in the CDR3. DNA for the CDR3: TGTGCTAGTGGTGCACAGGGGGCCATCACCAGGGAGCTGTTTTTT. It translates to CASGAQGAITRELFF.

In its sample, this clonotype was seen many times. This chain joins TRBV12-3 or TRBV12-4 and TRBJ2-2; no reliable D call. CDR3 size: 13 residues. V was cut by 4 bases and J by 0 bases, with 3 bases left in between. Here the CDR3 DNA reads TGTGCCAGCAGTTCTCCGAACACCGGGGAGCTGTTTTTT. It translates to CASSSPNTGELFF.

This clonotype has ten or more counts. In nucleotides, the CDR3 is TGTGCCAGCAGCTTAGCGGGTAATACGCAGTATTTT. It yields the protein CASSLAGNTQYF. The chain combines TRBV7-9 with TRBJ2-3; D is ambiguous. Germline values: CDR1 SEHNR, CDR2 FQNEAQ (reference sequence). The CDR3 totals 12 residues. Trimming took off 0 bases at V and 7 bases at J, with 5 bases between the two ends. The entire variable domain, with the rest obtained from reference TRBV7-9 and TRBJ2-3, is as follows: DTGVSQNPRHKITKRGQNVTFRCDPISEHNRLYWYRQTLGQGPEFLTYFQNEAQLEKSRLLSDRFSAERPKGSFSTLEIQRTEQGDSAMYLCASSLAGNTQYFGPGTRLTVL.

This clonotype was counted between two and nine times. Being one base from a much bigger clone, this may be a read error. The V gene is TRBV20-1, the J gene TRBJ2-1; 8 nucleotides match TRBD2. With 7 bases clipped from V and 9 bases from J, the junction kept 17 bases outside the gene matches. Looked up from germline, CDR1 is DFQATT and CDR2 is SNEGSKA (reference sequence). This CDR3 has 15 amino acids. CDR3 amino acids: CSVTGRLAGLSEQFF. The CDR3 bases are TGCAGTGTCACAGGGAGGCTAGCGGGCCTCAGTGAGCAGTTCTTC.

This chain uses TRBV4-2 with TRBJ2-3; TRBD1 or TRBD2 may be the D gene (5 bases each). The germline CDR1 and CDR2 sequences are LGHNA and YNFKEQ. This CDR3 region has 15 residues. V was trimmed by 0 bases and J by 1 base, leaving 8 bases between them. DNA for the CDR3: TGTGCCAGCAGCCAAGATACGGGGCGCACAGATACGCAGTATTTT. The encoded protein is CASSQDTGRTDTQYF.

J is TRBJ2-7 and V is TRBV18; TRBD1 is a possible D gene (5 bases). The CDR3 spans 15 residues. Trimming took 3 bases from V and 4 from J, leaving 16 bases between them. The germline V gene has CDR1 KGHSH and CDR2 LQKENI. Here the CDR3 DNA reads TGTGCCAGCTCACCGAACGAGGCCAGGGAATACGAGCAGTACTTC. Amino acids: CASSPNEAREYEQYF.

This clonotype has ten or more counts. V is TRBV28 and J is TRBJ2-1, with TRBD1 matching over 10 bases. With V trimmed by 4 bases and J by 8 bases, 14 bases remained unmatched. CDR3 size: 17 residues. The germline V gene has CDR1 MDHEN and CDR2 SYDVKM. The CDR3 DNA reads TGTGCCAGCAGTTCCTTAACCCGGGACAGGGGAATCGATGAGCAGTTCTTC. Residues: CASSSLTRDRGIDEQFF.

This clonotype has a count of ten or more. V gene TRBV10-1 combines with J gene TRBJ2-7; TRBD2 is a possible D gene (5 bases). CDR1 and CDR2 from the germline V gene are WNHNN and SYGVQD (reference sequence). V lost 2 bases and J 4 bases, leaving 12 bases between the germline ends. The CDR3 runs to 14 residues. The CDR3 DNA follows: TGCGCCAGCAGTGAGAGTGTCTTAGCGTACGAGCAGTACTTC. This gives the protein CASSESVLAYEQYF.